One sample yielded the 13 T cell receptor beta chains listed below, sequenced in a study of cytomegalovirus exposure and HLA in healthy donors (dated by TCRdb to between 2016 and 2019). Receptor libraries were prepared by the immunoSEQ multiplex PCR assay. The multiplex PCR relied on a mix of 60 forward primers for TCR Vbeta segments and 13 reverse primers for TCR Jbeta segments. Not all clones reach the TCRdb copy of this immuneACCESS table, which keeps in-frame sequences only. Checked studies attribute under half of the gap to unresolved V genes and leave the rest unexplained. The sample profile shows some 160,000 clones; roughly 62% of them were found once. The ten top clones hold about 4.1% of the sample. The sample comprised PBMCs. The receptor source for this set is a man between 60 and 70 years old in good health and CMV-seronegative.

The gene calls are TRBV7-3 and TRBJ2-1; unclear D gene. V was cut by 2 bases and J by 7 bases, with 18 bases left in between. Per the germline V gene, CDR1 is SGHTA and CDR2 is FQGTGA. This CDR3 is 16 amino acids long. CDR3 loop: CASSLVLTLTRNEQFF. The CDR3 DNA follows: TGTGCCAGCAGCTTAGTCCTCACCTTAACCCGGAATGAGCAGTTCTTC. Together with reference TRBV7-3 and TRBJ2-1, the CDR3 gives the full variable domain: GAGVSQTPSNKVTEKGKYVELRCDPISGHTALYWYRQSLGQGPEFLIYFQGTGAADDSGLPNDRFFAVRPEGSVSTLKIQRTERGDSAVYLCASSLVLTLTRNEQFFGPGTRLTVL.

The chain has TRBV7-6 and TRBJ1-1, with TRBD1 matching over 10 bases. J gave up 4 bases and V 1 base, and 6 bases lay outside the gene matches. The CDR3 is 16 amino acids. CDR1 and CDR2 (germline): SGHVS, FNYEAQ. CDR3 amino acids: CASSLGFRDRGTEAFF. Written as DNA, the CDR3 is TGTGCCAGCAGCTTAGGGTTCCGGGACAGGGGCACTGAAGCTTTCTTT.

A few counts support this clone. The chain is built from TRBV2 and TRBJ2-1; 14 nucleotides agree with TRBD2. This CDR3 comprises 16 residues. Looked up from germline, CDR1 is SNHLY and CDR2 is FYNNEI. J was trimmed by 2 bases and V by 6 bases; bases with no gene match: 3. CDR3 sequence reads: CASSRTSGRTYNEQFF. For the CDR3, the DNA is TGTGCCAGCAGCCGGACTAGCGGGAGGACCTACAATGAGCAGTTCTTC.

This clone was detected only once. Here the CDR3 DNA reads TGTGCCAGCAGCACACCCGGGACCTACGAGCAGTACTTC. Translation gives CASSTPGTYEQYF. The genes are TRBV27 and TRBJ2-7; possibly TRBD2 for D (5 bases). Germline V lookup: CDR1 MNHEY, CDR2 SMNVEV (reference sequence). The CDR3 totals 13 residues. V was clipped by 6 bases and J by 2 bases, with 11 bases between them.

This chain connects TRBV28 to TRBJ2-7; 9 positions match TRBD1. The J segment lost 4 bases and the V segment lost 3 bases, leaving 4 bases of the junction unmatched. The germline V gene encodes CDR1 MDHEN and CDR2 SYDVKM. This CDR3 is 14 amino acids long. CDR3 coding DNA: TGTGCCAGCAGTTTTCCGGGACAGGGTTACGAGCAGTACTTC. This gives the protein CASSFPGQGYEQYF.

The V call is TRBV5-1, the J call TRBJ1-1; D not certain. The CDR3 runs to 13 residues. Per the germline V gene, CDR1 is SGHRS and CDR2 is YFSETQ. Trimming took 1 base from V and 0 from J, leaving 4 bases between them. Here the CDR3 reads CASSLSLNTEAFF. The CDR3, as DNA: TGCGCCAGCAGCTTGAGCCTGAACACTGAAGCTTTCTTT.

The chain combines TRBV5-1 with TRBJ1-1; D remains ambiguous. The ends were cut back, 7 bases at V and 5 bases at J, with 18 bases in the middle. Germline V lookup: CDR1 SGHRS, CDR2 YFSETQ. The CDR3 contains 14 residues. CDR3 sequence: CASRPTPPNTEAFF. DNA of the CDR3: TGCGCCAGCCGCCCCACCCCCCCTAATACTGAAGCTTTCTTT.

In DNA, the CDR3 is TGTGCCAGCAGCTTGCCTGGGGGCATCAAAAACATTCAGTACTTC. Translation gives CASSLPGGIKNIQYF. The chain employs TRBV5-6 and TRBJ2-4, with D tentatively TRBD1 (6 bases). This CDR3 is built from 15 residues. Trimming cost V 1 base and J 3 bases, with 11 bases left between them. The germline CDR1 and CDR2 sequences are SGHDT and YYEEEE.

The chain links TRBV10-2 to TRBJ2-7; 8 bases agree with TRBD1. Germline V gene sequence: CDR1 WSHSY, CDR2 SAAADI. The junction had 4 bases not matched to a gene; V was cut back by 6 bases and J by 0 bases. The CDR3 totals 14 residues. CDR3 residues: CASSRTGISYEQYF. The CDR3 DNA reads as TGCGCCAGCAGCCGGACAGGGATCTCCTACGAGCAGTACTTC.

The chain is built from TRBV28 and TRBJ1-1; TRBD1 is a possible D gene (5 bases). Trimming removed 6 bases at V and 0 bases at J, with 11 bases between. Germline V lookup: CDR1 MDHEN, CDR2 SYDVKM. This CDR3 comprises 14 residues. The CDR3 loop reads CASSKGALNTEAFF. As DNA, the CDR3 is TGTGCCAGCAGCAAAGGGGCTTTGAACACTGAAGCTTTCTTT.

V usage is TRBV6-6 and J usage is TRBJ1-1; D may be TRBD1 (6 bases). Deletions cut 2 bases from V and 1 base from J, with 8 bases between. Looked up from germline, CDR1 is MNHNY and CDR2 is SVGAGI (reference sequence). CDR3 length equals 14 residues. The CDR3 reads CASSYDRSNTEAFF. CDR3 sequence (DNA): TGTGCCAGCAGTTACGACAGGTCGAACACTGAAGCTTTCTTT.

The DNA for the CDR3 is TGTGCCAGCAGTTCCCGGAATCAGCCCCAGCATTTT. Encoded protein: CASSSRNQPQHF. This chain connects TRBV28 to TRBJ1-5; D ambiguous. Germline V lookup: CDR1 MDHEN, CDR2 SYDVKM. Trimming pared 4 bases from V and 4 bases from J, leaving 5 bases between. The CDR3 has 12 residues.

The genes are TRBV5-4 and TRBJ1-4, with D tentatively TRBD1 (6 bases). This CDR3 is 13 amino acids long. Germline assignment: CDR1 SGHNT and CDR2 YYREEE (reference sequence). V lost 3 bases and J lost 8, with 11 bases in between. The DNA of the CDR3 is TGTGCCAGCAGCTGGGACACGGGAGAAAAACTGTTTTTT. This sequence encodes CASSWDTGEKLFF. The variable domain in full, with the rest retrieved from reference TRBV5-4 and TRBJ1-4, is ETGVTQSPTHLIKTRGQQVTLRCSSQSGHNTVSWYQQALGQGPQFIFQYYREEENGRGNFPPRFSGLQFPNYSSELNVNALELDDSALYLCASSWDTGEKLFFGSGTQLSVL.